The T cell receptor (beta chain) under discussion was sequenced for a study of cytomegalovirus exposure and HLA in healthy donors. Every donor was a healthy person donating bone marrow. This CDR3 contains 14 residues. CDR1 is LNHDA, CDR2 SQIVND, per germline (reference sequence). V was cut by 8 bases and J by 4 bases, with 15 bases left in between. Use of 60 Vbeta and 13 Jbeta primers characterized the PCR. Data came from immunoSEQ multiplex PCR; TCRdb stores just in-frame clones and leaves some out. The data hold hundreds of thousands of clones, with more than 60% observed a single time. This chain uses TRBV19 with TRBJ1-5; tentative D call: TRBD1 (6 bases). The receptor was isolated from a man between 35 and 55 years old in good health and CMV-seronegative. The specimen sequenced was PBMCs. The CDR3 DNA sequence: TGTGCCAGTTCGGACCCTCAGGGGAATCAGCCCCAGCATTTT. Its translation is CASSDPQGNQPQHF.